Here is one T cell receptor beta chain with its context. This record comes from a study of cytomegalovirus exposure and HLA in healthy donors. The CDR3 runs to 14 residues. Germline V CDR1 and CDR2: MNHEY, SMNVEV (reference sequence). With V trimmed by 8 bases and J by 3 bases, 6 bases remained unmatched. The study ran its PCR with 60 Vbeta and 13 Jbeta primers. Only in-frame clones appear in the TCRdb table, and some are missing; sequencing was by immunoSEQ multiplex PCR. There are about 99,000 clones in the sample; over 60% occur only once, and around 3% lies in the top ten. This TCR was sampled from a male donor in good health and CMV-seropositive. This rearrangement joins TRBV27 to TRBJ1-5; 8 bases are a match to TRBD1. Sequencing input: PBMCs. DNA of the CDR3: TGTGCCAGCTCTGGACAGGGCTACAATCAGCCCCAGCATTTT. This gives the protein CASSGQGYNQPQHF.